Below, one TCR beta chain is given with its context. The antigen this receptor binds is unknown. No much larger clone is present one base from it, and per-base qualities are unavailable. Using the immunoSEQ assay, TCRB CDR3 regions were amplified from roughly 2 micrograms of genomic DNA, or from all available DNA when less than that was on hand. Multiplex PCR used 60 forward primers for TCR V beta segments and 13 reverse primers for J beta segments. To estimate the number of reads per starting template, synthetic control templates were added to each sample at limiting dilution. Reads of 87 bp were generated by sequencing on the Illumina HiSeq System. Turning to the authors' computational methods: PCR and sequencing errors were removed by merging closely related sequences with a nearest neighbor algorithm. TCR overlap was measured as the percentage of unique tumor TCR beta sequences also present in the same patient's peripheral blood. The source is immuneACCESS, and TCRdb retained only in-frame sequences with V and J called. Part of the clones is not carried over; for the studies checked, unresolved V genes explain less than half of this, and the remainder is unexplained. Clone size and V and J calls were adopted from that table, with D and trimming inferred from the DNA. The sample includes tens of thousands of clones, with 89% observed a single time. 5.3% of the sample lies in the top ten.

The sample comes from a study of glioma-infiltrating T cells after dendritic cell vaccination (dated by TCRdb to the mid-2010s). Broadly, across the study: The cohort included some 15 glioblastoma patients drawn from Phase I and II dendritic cell vaccination trials, of whom 9 were newly diagnosed and 6 had recurrent disease. Patients received autologous tumor lysate-pulsed dendritic cell vaccination between about 2003 and 2013. To make the vaccine, monocyte-derived dendritic cells were cultured for under eight days with IL-4 and GM-CSF and then pulsed overnight with autologous tumor lysate. Three intradermal dendritic cell vaccine injections were administered to patients at biweekly intervals in the arm below the axilla. Deep sequencing of TCR beta CDR3 regions was used to quantify tumor-infiltrating lymphocyte content and compare tumor and blood repertoires in dendritic cell-vaccinated glioblastoma patients. Survival after dendritic cell vaccination was correlated with TCR sequencing metrics such as TIL content and the overlap between tumor and blood repertoires. What the authors observed across the whole study: The cohort was small and heterogeneous, with few patients having full blood and tumor sets and even fewer initial-recurrent tumor pairs. After dendritic cell vaccination, a higher estimated pretreatment TIL content predicted longer time to progression and longer overall survival. TCR clonality showed no direct relationship with survival, which suggests that a diverse polyclonal response may be important. The TCR overlap response model with three groups was called speculative and said to need prospective validation.

What the time point label conveys for this sample: after dendritic cell vaccination, including at tumor progression/relapse. To be selected, patients needed enough residual fresh-frozen tumor tissue and more than two years of available survival data. Molecular status otherwise varied across the glioblastoma patients, but none of them carried an isocitrate dehydrogenase mutation. PBMC were collected before vaccination, two weeks after the third vaccination, and at tumor progression if tumor progression occurred. The Qiagen DNeasy Blood extraction Kit was used to extract genomic DNA. CDR3 length: 14 amino acids, cysteine to phenylalanine. The DNA shown is the 42-base CDR3, in frame from base 1. The junction carries 10 bases between V and J, which are trimmed by 4 bases and 1 base respectively. The germline V gene (reference sequence) provides CDR1 PRHDT and CDR2 FYEKMQ.

This TCR derives from a human donor with glioblastoma. The chain joins TRBV13 to TRBJ1-1; no D gene is confidently identified. Material: blood, obtained after dendritic cell vaccination. At the DNA level, the sequence is TGTGCCAGCAGCTCCGGGATAAAGAACACTGAAGCTTTCTTT. Its translation reads: CASSSGIKNTEAFF.